The present entry profiles one T cell receptor beta chain with its context. The antigen is not known. The method was immunoSEQ multiplex PCR; TCRdb's version includes in-frame clones alone and lacks a portion of them. Among approximately 65,000 clones, about 91% were seen once, and the ten largest hold 9.5% to 15%. Each patient's relapse followed autologous stem cell transplantation, and brentuximab vedotin exposure varied. Complete response, partial response or progressive disease were the best responses. The sample comes from a study of PD-1 blockade in classical Hodgkin lymphoma. Study findings and constraints: As was reported, newly diagnosed patients showed lower baseline TCR diversity than healthy donors did. Researchers reported that CD4+ TCR diversity, though not CD8+, rose significantly by C4D1.

Germline CDR1 MNHEY, CDR2 SVGAGI. There are 15 residues in the CDR3. The V end was cut by 2 bases, the J end by 8 bases, with 18 bases between. This chain links TRBV6-5 with TRBJ1-2, with D possibly TRBD1 on 5 matching bases. Source: peripheral blood mononuclear cells (PBMCs), taken at baseline. The source of this sequence is a human donor with classical Hodgkin lymphoma. The CDR3 here is CASSYGAGSLVGYTF. CDR3 nucleotide sequence: TGTGCCAGCAGTTACGGGGCGGGCAGTCTCGTCGGCTACACCTTC.